A selection of T cell receptor beta chains follows, all from one sample in a study of T cell responses to AZD1222 COVID-19 vaccine. Profiling relied on immunoSEQ multiplex PCR, and the TCRdb table lists in-frame clones only, not all of them. The sample has 90,000 to 100,000 clones; roughly 90% are singletons. The specimen was peripheral blood, collected 28 days after the second AZD1222 dose. The source of these receptors is an adult who received the AZD1222 COVID-19 vaccine. CDR3s include the opening cysteine and the closing phenylalanine or tryptophan. D genes are given only for firm matches. Size tells how often a clone was seen (once, few, many) or the class of an expanded clone, and some rows leave it out.

v_gene	j_gene	abundance	len	d_gene	CDR3aa	CDR3nt
TRBV6-5	TRBJ1-2	NA	15	NA	CASSRLGGTNYGYTF	TGTGCCAGCAGCCGGTTGGGGGGGACTAACTATGGCTACACCTTC
TRBV11-3	TRBJ2-7	NA	14	TRBD2	CASSFGTSTHEQYF	TGTGCCAGCAGTTTTGGGACTAGCACTCACGAGCAGTACTTC
TRBV6-5	TRBJ2-1	NA	13	NA	CAIKPTGRKEQFF	TGTGCCATCAAACCGACGGGTCGGAAAGAGCAGTTCTTC
TRBV30	TRBJ1-2	NA	14	TRBD1	CAWTSDRGSTGYTF	TGTGCCTGGACCTCGGACAGGGGATCGACTGGCTACACCTTC
TRBV5-1	TRBJ2-3	NA	16	NA	CASSPSPGNPTDTQYF	TGCGCCAGCAGCCCATCTCCCGGGAACCCCACAGATACGCAGTATTTT
TRBV6-2/TRBV6-3	TRBJ2-1	NA	22	NA	CASSRRSVGAGAVLRARDIQFF	NA
TRBV7-2	TRBJ1-5	NA	16	NA	CASSLAQEYSNQPQHF	TGTGCCAGCAGCTTAGCCCAGGAATATAGCAATCAGCCCCAGCATTTT
TRBV18	TRBJ1-6	few	15	NA	CASSQNGGSNSPLHF	TGTGCCAGCTCACAAAACGGCGGGTCAAATTCACCCCTCCACTTT
TRBV10-1	TRBJ2-1	NA	14	TRBD2	CASSDSGGLNEQFF	TGCGCCAGCAGTGATTCGGGAGGGCTGAATGAGCAGTTCTTC
TRBV16	TRBJ2-6	NA	19	NA	CASSQIAGGPSSGANVLTF	TGTGCCAGCAGCCAAATAGCCGGAGGCCCCAGCTCTGGGGCCAACGTCCTGACTTTC
TRBV5-1	TRBJ2-7	NA	15	NA	CASSFNGGSSYEQYF	TGCGCCAGCAGCTTTAACGGCGGAAGCTCCTACGAGCAGTACTTC
TRBV19	TRBJ1-2	once	14	NA	CASSRGPTNYGYTF	TGTGCCAGTAGTCGGGGGCCCACTAACTATGGCTACACCTTC
TRBV18	TRBJ1-5	NA	15	NA	CASSPSEGPNQPQHF	TGTGCCAGCTCACCGAGTGAAGGACCAAATCAGCCCCAGCATTTT
TRBV5-6	TRBJ1-5	NA	13	NA	CASSLSRDQPQHF	TGTGCCAGCAGCTTGTCAAGGGATCAGCCCCAGCATTTT
TRBV5-1	TRBJ1-4	once	14	TRBD1	CASSAGQGYEKLFF	TGCGCCAGCAGCGCCGGACAGGGGTATGAAAAACTGTTTTTT
TRBV18	TRBJ1-5	NA	15	TRBD1	CASSLGTGGNQPQHF	TGTGCCAGCTCACTAGGGACAGGGGGCAATCAGCCCCAGCATTTT
TRBV4-1	TRBJ1-3	NA	16	NA	CASSQERRFSGNTIYF	TGCGCCAGCAGCCAAGAACGACGGTTCTCTGGAAACACCATATATTTT
TRBV19	TRBJ2-7	NA	16	NA	CASSIDAGTSSYEQYF	TGTGCCAGTAGTATAGATGCCGGGACCTCTTCCTACGAGCAGTACTTC
TRBV5-1	TRBJ1-4	NA	15	NA	CASTETGTPAEKLFF	TGCGCCAGCACCGAAACCGGGACTCCGGCCGAAAAACTGTTTTTT
TRBV7-2	TRBJ2-7	few	14	NA	CASSLRFQAYEQYF	TGTGCCAGCAGCCTCAGGTTCCAAGCCTACGAGCAGTACTTC
TRBV5-1	TRBJ1-1	few	17	TRBD1	CASSPGTGGPLGTEAFF	TGCGCCAGCAGCCCGGGGACAGGGGGGCCTTTGGGCACTGAAGCTTTCTTT
TRBV18	TRBJ2-7	NA	13	NA	CASSPPGPYEQYF	TGTGCCAGCTCACCACCGGGTCCCTACGAGCAGTACTTC
TRBV14	TRBJ1-1	NA	14	NA	CASSQFWDSTEAFF	TGTGCCAGCAGCCAATTCTGGGATAGCACTGAAGCTTTCTTT
TRBV7-7	TRBJ2-2	NA	16	NA	CASSLAPGANTGELFF	TGTGCCAGCAGCTTAGCGCCGGGAGCGAACACCGGGGAGCTGTTTTTT
TRBV3-1/TRBV3-2	TRBJ2-7	NA	13	NA	CASSQVGGSEQYF	TGTGCCAGCAGCCAAGTTGGGGGTTCCGAGCAGTACTTC
TRBV6-5	TRBJ1-5	NA	14	NA	CASSFRIGNQPQHF	TGTGCCAGCAGTTTCAGGATTGGCAATCAGCCCCAGCATTTT
TRBV19	TRBJ1-2	NA	14	NA	CASKSPGRNYGYTF	TGTGCCAGTAAGAGTCCGGGAAGGAACTATGGCTACACCTTC
TRBV7-9	TRBJ1-3	NA	15	NA	CASSLVSGEGNTIYF	TGTGCCAGCAGCTTAGTTTCGGGGGAAGGAAACACCATATATTTT
TRBV5-1	TRBJ2-7	NA	17	TRBD2	CANGGLAGPRSTTRQYF	TGCGCCAACGGCGGACTAGCGGGACCCCGCTCAACTACGAGGCAGTACTTC
TRBV7-8	TRBJ1-5	once	15	NA	CASSPGVENNQPQHF	TGTGCCAGCAGCCCGGGGGTAGAGAACAATCAGCCCCAGCATTTT
TRBV10-1	TRBJ2-1	few	13	NA	CASGDGDYNEQFF	TGCGCCAGCGGGGACGGAGATTACAATGAGCAGTTCTTC
TRBV3-1/TRBV3-2	TRBJ2-1	NA	14	NA	CASSPSAAHNEQFF	TGTGCCAGCAGCCCGTCAGCGGCCCACAATGAGCAGTTCTTC
TRBV6-5	TRBJ1-1	NA	14	NA	CASSYSRGNTEAFF	TGTGCCAGCAGTTACTCCAGGGGGAACACTGAAGCTTTCTTT
TRBV7-6	TRBJ2-2	NA	17	TRBD2	CASSLWGTSGNTGELFF	TGTGCCAGCAGCTTATGGGGGACTAGCGGGAACACCGGGGAGCTGTTTTTT
TRBV19	TRBJ1-1	few	14	NA	CASSVAMGNTEAFF	TGTGCCAGTAGTGTCGCCATGGGGAACACTGAAGCTTTCTTT
TRBV7-8	TRBJ2-7	few	14	NA	CASSPRDRAYEQYF	TGTGCCAGCAGCCCACGGGACCGAGCCTACGAGCAGTACTTC
TRBV6-1	TRBJ2-1	few	16	TRBD2	CASSVTSGISYNEQFF	TGTGCCAGCAGTGTTACTAGCGGGATATCCTACAATGAGCAGTTCTTC
TRBV7-7	TRBJ2-5	NA	16	TRBD2	CASSLGMGTSGETQYF	TGTGCCAGCAGCCTCGGAATGGGGACTAGCGGAGAGACCCAGTACTTC
TRBV5-1	TRBJ1-4	NA	15	TRBD1	CASSATGTGGEKLFF	TGCGCCAGCAGCGCCACCGGGACAGGGGGTGAAAAACTGTTTTTT
TRBV12-3/TRBV12-4	TRBJ1-1	NA	13	NA	CASSFGGKTEAFF	TGTGCCAGCAGTTTCGGGGGAAAGACTGAAGCTTTCTTT
TRBV6-5	TRBJ2-7	once	14	NA	CASSRGTRGAEQYF	TGTGCCAGCAGCCGCGGGACCCGGGGTGCCGAGCAGTACTTC
TRBV6-5	TRBJ1-5	NA	15	TRBD1	CASSWRDSYNQPQHF	TGTGCCAGCAGTTGGCGGGACAGCTATAATCAGCCCCAGCATTTT
TRBV19	TRBJ1-2	NA	13	NA	CASSISGPGGYTF	TGTGCCAGTAGTATTTCAGGGCCGGGAGGCTACACCTTC
TRBV2	TRBJ1-3	NA	15	NA	CASKSGQAAGNTIYF	TGTGCCAGCAAATCGGGTCAGGCGGCTGGAAACACCATATATTTT
TRBV7-9	TRBJ1-3	NA	14	NA	CASSLARVGNTIYF	TGTGCCAGCAGCTTAGCCCGAGTGGGAAACACCATATATTTT
TRBV18	TRBJ2-7	once	15	TRBD2	CASSPGLANSYEQYF	TGTGCCAGCTCACCCGGACTAGCGAACTCCTACGAGCAGTACTTC